This T cell receptor (beta chain) was sequenced for a study of T cell responses to AZD1222 COVID-19 vaccine. This CDR3 has 15 residues. CDR1 MDHEN and CDR2 SYDVKM come from the germline V gene. With 4 bases removed from V and 0 bases from J, the gap between germline ends came to 13 bases. Only in-frame clones appear in the TCRdb table, and some are missing; sequencing was by immunoSEQ multiplex PCR. The repertoire consists of 150,000 to 200,000 clones, with about 93% occurring once and the leading ten covering approximately 0.64%. This sequence joins TRBV28 and TRBJ2-7; no definite D call. Source: peripheral blood, taken on day 0 of AZD1222 vaccination. The receptor comes from an adult in good health. The CDR3 DNA is TGTGCCAGCAGTTCGGCCGAGAAAAGCTCCTACGAGCAGTACTTC. This sequence encodes CASSSAEKSSYEQYF.